This T cell receptor beta chain was obtained from a study of blood T cell repertoires in COVID-19 (TCRdb year 2020). Context from the whole study: Samples from collaborators originated in the United States, Italy and Spain and spanned both the acute and convalescent phases of COVID-19. The repertoires were made available in a free public database intended to serve as a resource for research on the immune response to SARS-CoV-2. A de-identified subject ID, COVID-19 status, age in years and sex were almost always included in the sample metadata. Where available, HLA class I and class II types were taken from metadata supplied by the sample provider and were not determined by assay-based typing. The material from the prospective study consisted of cDNA or gDNA derived from T cells, B-cell-depleted T cells, or PBMCs. Samples were obtained from the ongoing ImmuneRACE study (first 160 participants) and from 1,000 to 1,500 subjects provided by 6 global collaborators. Deeply sampled blood TCRbeta repertoires from subjects exposed to, actively infected with, or recovered from COVID-19 were included in the dataset. Overall study results and their limits: Clinical and demographic metadata were provided uncurated, with the amount varying by source and participant.

In regard to this clone: This clone's antigen is unknown. No quality values exist for individual bases; no much larger clone is one base distant.

Reading the germline V gene gives CDR1 MNHEY and CDR2 SVGAGI. From its cysteine to its phenylalanine, the CDR3 spans 13 amino acids. Only CDR3 DNA is held: 39 bases, read in frame from base 1. V has 6 bases trimmed and J has 4 bases trimmed; junction bases matching no gene number 6. The immunoSEQ Assay, a bias-controlled multiplex PCR, was used to amplify TCRbeta CDR3 regions from genomic DNA. For the original study's pipeline: Nucleated cell counts per sample were estimated from amplification of reference gene primers within the assay. Sequence reads were collapsed and filtered to measure the absolute abundance of every unique TCRbeta CDR3 rearrangement. Productive Simpson clonality was computed per sample as the square root of Simpson's diversity index over productive rearrangements. As stored in TCRdb, this immuneACCESS dataset retains in-frame rearrangements with V and J assigned. A fraction of the clones does not appear; measured against another copy, unresolved V genes explain less than half of the discrepancy, and the remainder lacks a known reason. V, J and clone size were drawn from that table, and D and trimming were deduced from the DNA. This sample lists about 120,000 clones; more than 80% were detected once. 5% to 6.5% of the sample goes to the ten largest clones.

In Seattle, one collaborating source enrolled patients while the infection was active and tracked those patients longitudinally over the course of disease. The collaborating institutions used their own protocols to collect whole blood in K2EDTA tubes. For TCRbeta analysis, collaborators shipped samples as frozen whole blood, isolated PBMCs, or DNA extracted from either of those sample types. This TCR derives from a woman aged 60-75 years with COVID-19, enrolled during active disease. The sequenced sample was peripheral blood. The rearrangement combines TRBV6-5 with TRBJ2-7, with 7 central nucleotides matching TRBD1. The CDR3 is CASSRPGGYEQYF. The DNA is as follows: TGTGCCAGCAGCCGACCAGGGGGTTACGAGCAGTACTTC.